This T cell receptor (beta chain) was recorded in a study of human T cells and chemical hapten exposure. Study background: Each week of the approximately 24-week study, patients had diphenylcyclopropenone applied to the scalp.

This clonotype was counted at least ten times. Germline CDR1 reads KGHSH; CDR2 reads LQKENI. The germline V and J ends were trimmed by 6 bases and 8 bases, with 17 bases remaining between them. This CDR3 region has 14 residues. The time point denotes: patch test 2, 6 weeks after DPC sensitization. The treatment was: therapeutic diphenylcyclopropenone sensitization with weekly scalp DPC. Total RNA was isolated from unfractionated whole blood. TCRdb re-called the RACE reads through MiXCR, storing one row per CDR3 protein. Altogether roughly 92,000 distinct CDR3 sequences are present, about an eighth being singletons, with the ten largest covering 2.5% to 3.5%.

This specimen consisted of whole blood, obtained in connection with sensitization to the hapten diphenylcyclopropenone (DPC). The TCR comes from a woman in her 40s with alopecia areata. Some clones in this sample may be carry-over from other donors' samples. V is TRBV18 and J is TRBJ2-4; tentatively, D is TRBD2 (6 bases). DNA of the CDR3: TGTGCCAGCTCGGCGGGGCCTAGCTCGGACATTCAGTACTTC. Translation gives CASSAGPSSDIQYF.